The present T cell receptor (beta chain) was sequenced within a study of T cell changes during pregnancy in multiple sclerosis. Sequencing was performed with immunoSEQ multiplex PCR; in TCRdb, only in-frame clones are kept and a portion is missing. The table records 95,000 to 100,000 clones, about nine tenths of them present only once. The CDR3 runs 15 residues. V was pared by 4 bases and J by 2 bases, with 15 bases between. In germline, CDR1 is SNHLY, CDR2 FYNNEI. The chain links TRBV2 to TRBJ2-7; a weak D match, TRBD1 (6 bases). The sample was peripheral blood, taken in the second trimester of pregnancy. The clonotype originates from a female donor with multiple sclerosis, enrolled in a pregnancy study. The CDR3 loop is CASSGVGATTYEQYF. The CDR3 DNA reads as TGTGCCAGCAGTGGGGTGGGGGCAACAACCTACGAGCAGTACTTC.